Listed below are T cell receptor beta chains from one sample, sequenced in a study of blood T cell repertoires in COVID-19. Measured with immunoSEQ multiplex PCR; TCRdb has only the in-frame clones, and not every one. The sample carries over 120,000 clones, about 80% recorded once. Sequencing used PBMCs or T cells enriched from blood (not recorded which). Receptors originate from a man aged 50-60 years who had recovered from COVID-19. Each CDR3 is given with its conserved first and last residue. The D gene is left open where the match is weak. Part of the rows lack a size; the others show once, few, many or a class for expanded clones.

j_call clone_size v_call d_call cdr3_nt cdr3_aa
TRBJ1-1 . TRBV28 TRBD1 TGTGCCAGCAGTTTAAGGGACAGGGGGCGAAGTAGTGGAATGAACACTGAAGCTTTCTTT CASSLRDRGRSSGMNTEAFF
TRBJ2-7 . TRBV4-3 . TGCGCCAGCAGCCAGGACAGGAGGGTTTACTACGAGCAGTACTTC CASSQDRRVYYEQYF
TRBJ2-3 . TRBV2 TRBD2 TGTGCCAGCAGTAGTGGCGGGGGGGTTACAGATACGCAGTATTTT CASSSGGGVTDTQYF
TRBJ2-5 . TRBV5-1 TRBD1 TGCGCCAGCAGCATCCGACAGGGCGGGGAGACCCAGTACTTC CASSIRQGGETQYF
TRBJ1-4 once TRBV9 . TGTGCCAGCAGCCCTAGGGGAGGAAGAGCAACTAATGAAAAACTGTTTTTT CASSPRGGRATNEKLFF
TRBJ1-1 . TRBV6-4 . TGTGCCAGCAGTGACTCGGCAGGGAGGAGGGCTGAAGCTTTCTTT CASSDSAGRRAEAFF
TRBJ1-5 . TRBV3-1/TRBV3-2 . TGTGCCAGCAGCCAAGACACTGGTCAGCCCCAGCATTTT CASSQDTGQPQHF
TRBJ2-2 . TRBV9 . TGTGCCAGCAGCGTCCCCCCGCTCAGCACCGGGGAGCTGTTTTTT CASSVPPLSTGELFF
TRBJ2-5 . TRBV18 . TGTGCCAGCTCACCGCGGGTCCAAGAGACCCAGTACTTC CASSPRVQETQYF
TRBJ2-3 once TRBV24-1 TRBD2 TGTGCCACCAGTGATTTGAGCGGGGGGCGGGCTAGCACAGATACGCAGTATTTT CATSDLSGGRASTDTQYF
TRBJ1-2 . TRBV19 TRBD1 TGTGCCAGTAGTATAGCGGGACAGGGGCACTATGGCTACACCTTC CASSIAGQGHYGYTF
TRBJ1-2 once TRBV4-3 . TGCGCCAGCAGCCAGAACATCCCTGGTGGCTACACCTTC CASSQNIPGGYTF
TRBJ1-5 once TRBV18 . TGTGCCAGCTCACCACGTTCACAGTCCGGCGAGCCCCAGCATTTT CASSPRSQSGEPQHF
TRBJ2-3 . TRBV7-3 TRBD2 TGTGCCAGCAGCTTCGGACTAGCGGGGGGGGAAAATACGCAGTATTTT CASSFGLAGGENTQYF
TRBJ1-1 . TRBV28 TRBD1 TGTGCCAGCACATCGGGACAGCTGAACACTGAAGCTTTCTTT CASTSGQLNTEAFF
TRBJ1-5 few TRBV5-5 . TGTGCCAGCAGCTTTCGGCAGGATAATCAGCCCCAGCATTTT CASSFRQDNQPQHF
TRBJ1-5 . TRBV10-3 TRBD1 TGTGCCACCCGGGACAGGGGAGAGAGCAATCAGCCCCAGCATTTT CATRDRGESNQPQHF
TRBJ2-7 . TRBV7-6 TRBD2 TGTGCCAGCAGCGGGGGGGGGACCAACTACGAGCAGTACTTC CASSGGGTNYEQYF
TRBJ1-2 few TRBV12-3/TRBV12-4 . TGTGCCAGCGCTAGCGGGTCCTATGGCTACACCTTC CASASGSYGYTF
TRBJ2-2 . TRBV11-3 TRBD2 TGTGCCAGCAGTAGCGGGGAGGGATCCACCGGGGAGCTGTTTTTT CASSSGEGSTGELFF
TRBJ2-7 few TRBV30 . TGTGCCTGGAAACAGGGTACCTACGAGCAGTACTTC CAWKQGTYEQYF
TRBJ2-7 . TRBV7-3 . TGTGCCAGCAGCTTAAGAGGCGGACAGAACTACGAGCAGTACTTC CASSLRGGQNYEQYF
TRBJ1-5 . TRBV10-3 . TGTGCCATCAGTGAGTCAGGGGGGGGAGGCCCCAGTCAGCCCCAGCATTTT CAISESGGGGPSQPQHF
TRBJ2-5 . TRBV19 . TGTGCCAGTAGTATAGATTCCGGGGAAGACCGCCAAGAGACCCAGTACTTC CASSIDSGEDRQETQYF
TRBJ1-1 once TRBV7-9 TRBD1 TGTGCCAGCAGCCTCTCCGGGACAGGGGCGCTTGAAGCTTTCTTT CASSLSGTGALEAFF
TRBJ1-3 . TRBV5-4 . TGTGCCAGCAGCTTGGATCCCGACAGGTCTGGAAACACCATATATTTT CASSLDPDRSGNTIYF
TRBJ1-2 . TRBV19 . TGTGCCAGTAGTCTCCGCGGCGCCGGTGGCTACACCTTC CASSLRGAGGYTF
TRBJ2-1 . TRBV7-9 TRBD1 TGTGCCAGCAGCTACAGGGGGAATGAGCAGTTCTTC CASSYRGNEQFF
TRBJ2-3 once TRBV11-2 TRBD2 TGTGCCAGCAGAAAGGCGGGGGGCCGCACAGATACGCAGTATTTT CASRKAGGRTDTQYF
TRBJ1-1 . TRBV19 . TGTGCCAGCCTCCCTGGGGGGACCACTGAAGCTTTCTTT CASLPGGTTEAFF
TRBJ2-7 . TRBV10-3 . TGTGCCATCAGTGATGAGGGTTCCTACGAGCAGTACTTC CAISDEGSYEQYF
TRBJ2-2 . TRBV5-4 TRBD2 TGTGCCAGCAGCTTTATGGTAGCGGGGGATCTGAGCACCGGGGAGCTGTTTTTT CASSFMVAGDLSTGELFF
TRBJ2-3 . TRBV7-9 TRBD1 TGTGCCAGCACCCTCGGGGAACAGGGGACAGATACGCAGTATTTT CASTLGEQGTDTQYF
TRBJ1-6 . TRBV7-9 . TGTGCCAGCACCCCCGCTTCAGGAAGATCATCACCCCTCCACTTT CASTPASGRSSPLHF
TRBJ1-5 . TRBV6-5 . TGTGCCAGCAGTTACGATGAGGGTCAGCCCCAGCATTTT CASSYDEGQPQHF
TRBJ2-1 few TRBV12-5 TRBD2 TGTGCTAGTGGTTCCCAACAACTAGCGGGGACCTACAATGAGCAGTTCTTC CASGSQQLAGTYNEQFF
TRBJ2-4 . TRBV4-2 . TGTGCCAGCGCCCGGGACTTCAAAAACATTCAGTACTTC CASARDFKNIQYF
TRBJ1-1 . TRBV11-2 . TGTGCCAGCAGAAAACAGGGTAACACTGAAGCTTTCTTT CASRKQGNTEAFF
TRBJ1-1 . TRBV7-2 . TGTGCCAGCAGAAACAGACGATCGAACACTGAAGCTTTCTTT CASRNRRSNTEAFF
TRBJ2-5 once TRBV4-2 TRBD2 TGTGCCAGCAGCCTCCGACTAGCGGTACAAGAGACCCAGTACTTC CASSLRLAVQETQYF
TRBJ1-1 . TRBV5-6 TRBD1 TGTGCCAGCAGCCGAAGACAGGGATCCGACACTGAAGCTTTCTTT CASSRRQGSDTEAFF
TRBJ1-1 . TRBV5-1 . TGCGCCAGCAGCTTGTGGGGGGACACTGAAGCTTTCTTT CASSLWGDTEAFF
TRBJ1-1 . TRBV19 . TGTGCCAGGCGGGGAGGGAAGAGGAGTGGGGGCACTGAAGCTTTCTTT CARRGGKRSGGTEAFF
TRBJ1-2 . TRBV24-1 . TGTGCCACCAGTGAGCCCGGGGGAAGGGAGAACGGCTACACCTTC CATSEPGGRENGYTF
TRBJ1-2 many TRBV27 TRBD1 TGTGCCAGCAGGGGACAGATTGGTGACTATGGCTACACCTTC CASRGQIGDYGYTF
TRBJ1-4 . TRBV28 . TGTGCCAGCAGTTTAGAGGCAGGGTGGGAAAAACTGTTTTTT CASSLEAGWEKLFF
TRBJ1-1 . TRBV6-5 . TGTGCCAGCAGGAGAGACAAGAACACTGAAGCTTTCTTT CASRRDKNTEAFF
TRBJ2-7 . TRBV30 . TGTGCCTGGAGTCTCGGACAGCCACCCTACGAGCAGTACTTC CAWSLGQPPYEQYF
TRBJ1-5 . TRBV4-2 . TGTGCCAGCAGCCAAGATCCCATGAGCAATCAGCCCCAGCATTTT CASSQDPMSNQPQHF
TRBJ1-3 . TRBV4-1 . TGCGCCAGCAGCCAACCGCAGGGCTCTGGAAACACCATATATTTT CASSQPQGSGNTIYF
TRBJ1-6 few TRBV5-5 TRBD1 TGTGCCAGCAGGAGTGCACAGGGGGCGAATTCACCCCTCCACTTT CASRSAQGANSPLHF
TRBJ2-5 . TRBV5-1 TRBD1 TGCGCCAGCAGCGGACAGGGGGCTGGGGAGACCCAGTACTTC CASSGQGAGETQYF
TRBJ2-7 once TRBV27 . TGTGCCAGCACGGAAGGGGCAGGGCACTCCTACGAGCAGTACTTC CASTEGAGHSYEQYF